This record concerns one TCR beta chain sequence. What it binds is not known. MiXCR, applied by TCRdb to the reads, yields one record per CDR3 protein. The table records approximately 1,000,000 distinct CDR3 sequences, approximately 31% of them present only once. This entry is derived from a study of T cell repertoires in cytomegalovirus infection. For the study at large: CMV infection and matching HLA type were both indicated by public TCR beta signatures.

This TCR was sampled from a human donor in good health (CMV status not recorded). Some clones in this sample may be carry-over from other donors' samples. The material was cultured CD8+ T cells from PBMCs, obtained from culture after CMV antigen stimulation.

The CDR3 region is CASSLAPLQTHTGAEAFF. The CDR3 DNA is TGTGCCAGCAGCTTGGCCCCTCTTCAGACCCACACGGGCGCTGAAGCTTTCTTT. This chain links TRBV5-5 with TRBJ1-1, with D uncertain. With 0 bases removed from V and 6 bases from J, the gap between germline ends came to 24 bases. There are 18 residues in the CDR3. The germline V gene has CDR1 SGHKS and CDR2 YYEKEE (reference sequence).